This is a list of T cell receptor beta chains from one sample in a study of cytomegalovirus exposure and HLA in healthy donors. Repertoires were generated with immunoSEQ multiplex PCR, while TCRdb's copy carries only in-frame clones and drops some. The sample contains 150,000 to 200,000 clones, 75% to 90% of which appear only once. Sequenced: PBMCs. The receptors here all came from a man between 18 and 29 years old in good health and CMV-seropositive. Each CDR3 is given with its conserved first and last residue. A D gene is named only where the DNA matches it firmly. Expanded clones are given a class, and other clones once, few, many or no size at all.

TRBV5-1	TRBJ1-1	NA	NA	TGCGCCAGCAGCCCCTCCCGCAGGGGGAACACTGAAGCTTTCTTT	CASSPSRRGNTEAFF
TRBV6-5	TRBJ2-2	NA	NA	TGTGCCATCATGACAGAGGCCGGGGAGCTGTTTTTT	CAIMTEAGELFF
TRBV6-1	TRBJ2-1	TRBD2	NA	TGTGCCAGCCAAAGAGGGAGGGAGATGGGGAATGAGCAGTTCTTC	CASQRGREMGNEQFF
TRBV11-3	TRBJ2-7	NA	NA	TGTGCCAGCAGCTTAGGGATCGGGGGCGAGCAGTACTTC	CASSLGIGGEQYF
TRBV28	TRBJ2-7	NA	NA	TGTGCCAGCAACCAAGGGGTTTCCTACGAGCAGTACTTC	CASNQGVSYEQYF
TRBV2	TRBJ1-5	NA	NA	TGTGCCAGCAGTCTGCAGTCTAGCAATCAGCCCCAGCATTTT	CASSLQSSNQPQHF
TRBV7-3	TRBJ1-5	NA	NA	TGCCTTTTAGAGGTGGGTCAGCCCCAGCATTTT	CLLEVGQPQHF
TRBV6-5	TRBJ1-4	NA	NA	TGTGCCAGCAGTTACTCCCCGATCGGAACTAATGAAAAACTGTTTTTT	CASSYSPIGTNEKLFF
TRBV5-8	TRBJ2-3	NA	NA	TGTGCCAGCAGCTTGGGGGTCAGGGAGGTAGATACGCAGTATTTT	CASSLGVREVDTQYF
TRBV5-6	TRBJ2-7	TRBD1	NA	TGTGCCAGCAGCATACCACCGGGACAGGGGCAAGTCTACGAGCAGTACTTC	CASSIPPGQGQVYEQYF
TRBV5-1	TRBJ2-5	TRBD2	NA	TGCGCCAGCAGCAAGGGACTAGCGGAAGAGACCCAGTACTTC	CASSKGLAEETQYF
TRBV5-6	TRBJ2-5	TRBD2	NA	TGTGCCAGCAGCATCCAGCGGGGGGCAGGTCGGGAGACCCAGTACTTC	CASSIQRGAGRETQYF
TRBV2	TRBJ2-5	TRBD1	NA	TGTGCCAGTGCAAACAGGGGGCGTCGGGAGACCCAGTACTTC	CASANRGRRETQYF
TRBV6-5	TRBJ2-2	NA	NA	TGTGCCAGCAGCAAGTACACACCGAACACCGGGGAGCTGTTTTTT	CASSKYTPNTGELFF
TRBV5-8	TRBJ1-2	NA	NA	TGTGCCAGCAGCTTGGGACATTTCATCTATGGCTACACCTTC	CASSLGHFIYGYTF
TRBV10-3	TRBJ1-2	NA	NA	TGTGCCATCAGTGACGGACAGAGTTATGGCTACACCTTC	CAISDGQSYGYTF
TRBV18	TRBJ1-2	NA	NA	TGTGCCAGCTCACCACCTGGGGCCTTCTATGGCTACACCTTC	CASSPPGAFYGYTF
TRBV27	TRBJ1-2	NA	NA	TGTGCCAGCAGTTCTACCCGGGACACCTATGGCTACACCTTC	CASSSTRDTYGYTF
TRBV2	TRBJ2-7	NA	NA	TGTGCCAGCAGGAGGGAGGGGGGGCTCTACGAGCAGTACTTC	CASRREGGLYEQYF
TRBV9	TRBJ2-1	NA	NA	TGTGCCAGCAGCGTCACAGGGAGAGGCTACAATGAGCAGTTCTTC	CASSVTGRGYNEQFF
TRBV5-1	TRBJ1-1	TRBD1	NA	TGCGCCAGCAGCTTACAGGGGGCAGGGGTGAACACTGAAGCTTTCTTT	CASSLQGAGVNTEAFF
TRBV19	TRBJ2-3	TRBD2	NA	TGTGCCACCACCGAGTTTGGGGGGGACCCTAGCACAGATACGCAGTATTTT	CATTEFGGDPSTDTQYF
TRBV5-1	TRBJ2-2	TRBD1	once	TGCGCCAGCAGCTCAGGGGGAATGCTAGAGTCAGCCGGGGAGCTGTTTTTT	CASSSGGMLESAGELFF
TRBV30	TRBJ1-6	NA	NA	TGTGCCTGGGATAATTCAGGGGACGGAGCACCCCTCCACTTT	CAWDNSGDGAPLHF
TRBV4-1	TRBJ2-3	NA	NA	TGCGCCAGCAGCCGTCGGGGCACAGATACGCAGTATTTT	CASSRRGTDTQYF
TRBV15	TRBJ1-5	TRBD1	few	TGTGCCACCAGCACCCGGGACAGGGGGGTATTGGGCAATCAGCCCCAGCATTTT	CATSTRDRGVLGNQPQHF
TRBV10-2	TRBJ2-7	NA	NA	TGCGCCAGCTCGGAGGGGGGGGGCCGAGAGCAGTACTTC	CASSEGGGREQYF
TRBV18	TRBJ2-7	NA	once	TGTGCCACGGGGGGCCAGCTGGACGAGCAGTACTTC	CATGGQLDEQYF
TRBV25-1	TRBJ2-1	NA	NA	TGTGCCAGCAGTGCGCCCAGAAGCTACAATGAGCAGTTCTTC	CASSAPRSYNEQFF
TRBV27	TRBJ1-1	NA	NA	TGTGCCAGCAGTTCAGGGGTAACTGAAGCTTTCTTT	CASSSGVTEAFF
TRBV5-1	TRBJ1-5	NA	NA	TGCGCCAGCAGCTTGTCGGGGTTCCCCAATCAGCCCCAGCATTTT	CASSLSGFPNQPQHF
TRBV27	TRBJ1-5	NA	NA	TGTGCCACCAATTCAATCGGGTGGGGGCAGAGCAATCAGCCCCAGCATTTT	CATNSIGWGQSNQPQHF